The rows below give T cell receptor beta chains drawn from one sample of a study of T cell responses to AZD1222 COVID-19 vaccine. Assay: immunoSEQ multiplex PCR; the TCRdb copy retains only in-frame clones and omits some. The data hold around 100,000 clones, with approximately 83% observed a single time. The sample in question was peripheral blood, obtained on day 0 of AZD1222 vaccination. The receptors originated from an adult in good health. Both conserved end residues are part of each CDR3. D genes are given only for firm matches. Clone sizes are given selectively: once, few, many, or a class where the clone is expanded.

NA	TRBJ1-3	TRBD1	TRBV19	TGTGCCAGTAGTATAGCAGGGGGCTCTGGAAACACCATATATTTT	CASSIAGGSGNTIYF
NA	TRBJ1-1	NA	TRBV3-1/TRBV3-2	TGTGCCAGCAGCCCGGCCCGAAGGGGCACTGAAGCTTTCTTT	CASSPARRGTEAFF
NA	TRBJ1-1	TRBD1	TRBV5-6	TGTGCCAGCAGCCCCGGGACAGCGAACACTGAAGCTTTCTTT	CASSPGTANTEAFF
NA	TRBJ2-1	TRBD2	TRBV6-4	TGTGCCAGCAGCCTACTAGCGGGGGGTCACAATGAGCAGTTCTTC	CASSLLAGGHNEQFF
NA	TRBJ2-3	NA	TRBV11-2	TGTGCCAGCAGCTTGGGATCTAACCCGACAGATACGCAGTATTTT	CASSLGSNPTDTQYF
NA	TRBJ1-2	NA	TRBV7-9	TGTGCCAGCAGCCCGAATCTACTAGCTAACTATGGCTACACCTTC	CASSPNLLANYGYTF
NA	TRBJ1-1	NA	TRBV18	TGTGCCAGCTCACCAAGCAACTTGAACACTGAAGCTTTCTTT	CASSPSNLNTEAFF
NA	TRBJ2-2	NA	TRBV7-9	TGTGCCAGCAGCCGCAAGGGGGTCGCGAACACCGGGGAGCTGTTTTTT	CASSRKGVANTGELFF
NA	TRBJ2-7	TRBD2	TRBV10-3	TGTGCCATCAGTGAGTCGGGGGGGTCCTACGAGCAGTACTTC	CAISESGGSYEQYF
NA	TRBJ2-1	TRBD2	TRBV6-2/TRBV6-3	TGTGCCAGCAGCTCCCGAGCGGGAGAAACCTACAATGAGCAGTTCTTC	CASSSRAGETYNEQFF
NA	TRBJ1-5	NA	TRBV7-2	TGTGCCAGCAGCTTAGCTCGGCAGGGCAATCAGCCCCAGCATTTT	CASSLARQGNQPQHF
NA	TRBJ1-1	NA	TRBV12-3/TRBV12-4	TGTGCCAGCAATTCCGGGGGCACTGAAGCTTTCTTT	CASNSGGTEAFF
few	TRBJ2-7	TRBD2	TRBV6-6	TGTGCCAGCAGTCCAAGCCTAGCGGGAGGGCCAATTTCCGAGCAGTACTTC	CASSPSLAGGPISEQYF
NA	TRBJ1-6	TRBD1	TRBV5-1	TGCGCCAGCAGCTTGGGGACAGGGGATAATTCACCCCTCCACTTT	CASSLGTGDNSPLHF
NA	TRBJ1-2	NA	TRBV19	TGTGCCAGTAGACAGGGTTTAGGTGGCTACACCTTC	CASRQGLGGYTF
NA	TRBJ2-7	NA	TRBV5-4	TGTGCCAGCAGCGAGATTCCTAGCGTCTCCTACGAGCAGTACTTC	CASSEIPSVSYEQYF
NA	TRBJ2-7	TRBD2	TRBV29-1	TGCAGCGTTGGCCAAAGCGGGACCTACGAGCAGTACTTC	CSVGQSGTYEQYF
once	TRBJ1-6	NA	TRBV6-5	TGTGCCAGCAGTTACGCCCGCCAAGGCTCACCCCTCCACTTT	CASSYARQGSPLHF
NA	TRBJ2-3	NA	TRBV10-1	TGCGCCAGCAGTGAGTCGAGGAGCACTAGCACAGATACGCAGTATTTT	CASSESRSTSTDTQYF
few	TRBJ1-6	TRBD1	TRBV2	TGTGCCAGCAAAATCATGGGGACAGACAATTCACCCCTCCACTTT	CASKIMGTDNSPLHF
NA	TRBJ1-2	NA	TRBV7-9	TGTGCCAGCAGCAGGGGGGCGACAGCGTTCTTTTATGGCTACACCTTC	CASSRGATAFFYGYTF
NA	TRBJ2-1	TRBD1	TRBV2	TGTGCCAGCAGTGCCACCGGGACAGGAGAGCAGTTCTTC	CASSATGTGEQFF
NA	TRBJ1-1	NA	TRBV11-2	TGTGCCAGCAGCCTAGACAGAGTGAACACTGAAGCTTTCTTT	CASSLDRVNTEAFF
NA	TRBJ1-1	NA	TRBV28	TGTGCCAGCTCACAGAGGAACACTGAAGCTTTCTTT	CASSQRNTEAFF
NA	TRBJ2-1	TRBD2	TRBV19	TGTGCCAGTAAAGTTTTTAGCGGGAGCGATGAGCAGTTCTTC	CASKVFSGSDEQFF
NA	TRBJ1-5	NA	TRBV7-6	TGTGCCAGCAGCTTAGCGCATGGGAATCAGCCCCAGCATTTT	CASSLAHGNQPQHF
NA	TRBJ2-1	NA	TRBV12-3/TRBV12-4	TGTGCCAGCACAATTTCGGGCGATGAGCAGTTCTTC	CASTISGDEQFF
NA	TRBJ1-5	TRBD1	TRBV5-1	TGCGCCAGCAGCTTGGCAAGGGGGCCCCATCAGCCCCAGCATTTT	CASSLARGPHQPQHF
NA	TRBJ2-3	NA	TRBV10-3	TGTGCCATCAGTGAGTCGGACCTCACAGATACGCAGTATTTT	CAISESDLTDTQYF
NA	TRBJ2-2	TRBD1	TRBV18	TGTGCCAGCTCGCGAGAACCTTGGACAGGGGCAAACACCGGGGAGCTGTTTTTT	CASSREPWTGANTGELFF
NA	TRBJ1-2	NA	TRBV29-1	TGCAGCGTCACAGTGAACTATGGCTACACCTTC	CSVTVNYGYTF
few	TRBJ1-1	NA	TRBV7-9	TGTGCCAGCGGGGTGGGCTATGATGGCACTGAAGCTTTCTTT	CASGVGYDGTEAFF
NA	TRBJ2-1	TRBD2	TRBV5-5	TGTGCCAGCAGTGTAGCGGGAGAAGCCTACAATGAGCAGTTCTTC	CASSVAGEAYNEQFF